The next 10 T cell receptor beta chains were all read from a single sample in a study of shared clonotypes between healthy human individuals. The assay was immunoSEQ multiplex PCR, and TCRdb's table has in-frame clones only and misses some. Seen here are under 600,000 clones, just over 75% observed once, and the top ten hold 12%. The specimen sequenced was PBMCs. The origin of the receptors is a woman aged 40-49 years in good health. Some clones in this sample may be carry-over from other donors' samples.

The chain carries TRBV5-1 and TRBJ2-3, with D perhaps TRBD2 (5 bases). The germline gives CDR1 SGHRS, CDR2 YFSETQ. Trimming removed 0 bases from V and 11 bases from J, with 10 bases in between. The CDR3 contains 12 residues. CDR3: CASSLDGGRQYF. The CDR3 nucleotides read TGCGCCAGCAGCTTGGACGGAGGCCGGCAGTATTTT.

The rearrangement links TRBV10-3 to TRBJ2-1; TRBD2 matches 12 bases. CDR1 is ENHRY, CDR2 SYGVKD, per germline. CDR3 length: 16 amino acids. Trimming at V came to 6 bases and at J to 8 bases, leaving 11 bases not matched to a gene. DNA of the CDR3: TGTGCCATCAGACGGACTAGCGGGGCCCCCCCGTATGAGCAGTTCTTC. Its translation: CAIRRTSGAPPYEQFF.

The chain is built from TRBV5-1 and TRBJ2-3; 9 nucleotides agree with TRBD1. The CDR3 spans 15 residues. The germline gives CDR1 SGHRS, CDR2 YFSETQ. Trimming cost V 0 bases and J 4 bases; bases outside gene matches: 3. The DNA of the CDR3 is TGCGCCAGCAGCTTGGAGGACAGGGGTCCAGATACGCAGTATTTT. The encoded protein is CASSLEDRGPDTQYF.

This chain links TRBV4-3 with TRBJ2-5, with 13 bases aligning to TRBD2. Trimming cost V 2 bases and J 4 bases; bases outside gene matches: 4. CDR3 length equals 16 residues. Germline V CDR1 and CDR2: LGHNA, YSLEER. CDR3 loop: CASSQTSGRARETQYF. The CDR3 nucleotides are TGCGCCAGCAGCCAAACTAGCGGGAGGGCTCGAGAGACCCAGTACTTC.

The chain has TRBV4-3 and TRBJ2-2; no reliable D call. V lost 2 bases, J lost 2 bases, and 3 bases lay in between. The CDR3 runs 13 residues. Germline assignment: CDR1 LGHNA and CDR2 YSLEER. DNA for the CDR3: TGCGCCAGCAGCCAACTTAACACCGGGGAGCTGTTTTTT. This codes for CASSQLNTGELFF.

There are a few counts of this clone. The chain employs TRBV19 and TRBJ2-1; a weak D match, TRBD2 (5 bases). Trimming pared 7 bases from V and 8 bases from J, leaving 15 bases between. Germline V gene lookup returns CDR1 LNHDA and CDR2 SQIVND (reference sequence). CDR3 size: 13 residues. CDR3 bases: TGTGCCAGTACCACTTCAGCGGAGTATGAGCAGTTCTTC. This gives the protein CASTTSAEYEQFF. Complete variable domain (other parts from reference TRBV19 and TRBJ2-1): DGGITQSPKYLFRKEGQNVTLSCEQNLNHDAMYWYRQDPGQGLRLIYYSQIVNDFQKGDIAEGYSVSREKKESFPLTVTSAQKNPTAFYLCASTTSAEYEQFFGPGTRLTVL.

This clone was observed many times. Different DNA sequences within this sample yield the same CDR3. The genes are TRBV4-3 and TRBJ2-1; D tentatively reads TRBD1 or TRBD2 (5 bases each). Germline V gene sequence: CDR1 LGHNA, CDR2 YSLEER. Trimming stripped 3 bases from V and 3 bases from J, with 15 bases between. This CDR3 is built from 16 residues. In nucleotides, the CDR3 is TGCGCCAGCAGCCAGCTGGGGACCGGCGACTACAATGAGCAGTTCTTC. It encodes CASSQLGTGDYNEQFF.

Comment on this clone: This CDR3 is also generated by other DNA sequences in the sample. This chain uses TRBV28 with TRBJ1-1, with D uncertain. Germline V CDR1 and CDR2: MDHEN, SYDVKM. V lost 6 bases, J lost 0 bases, and 8 bases lay in between. This CDR3 has 13 residues. CDR3 sequence (DNA): TGTGCCAGCAGCCCTCCCTTGAACACTGAAGCTTTCTTT. Translating gives CASSPPLNTEAFF.

The V gene is TRBV7-3, the J gene TRBJ1-1; a weak D match, TRBD1 (6 bases). Germline CDR1 is SGHTA and CDR2 is FQGTGA. V gave up 0 bases and J gave up 3 bases, with 11 bases separating them. This CDR3 has 15 amino acids. The CDR3 coding sequence is TGTGCCAGCAGCTTAACGCACCAGGGGTACACTGAAGCTTTCTTT. It yields the protein CASSLTHQGYTEAFF.

In its sample, this clone was seen a few times. The rearrangement uses TRBV4-3 and TRBJ2-3, with 8 bases lining up with TRBD2. The V and J ends lost 4 bases and 0 bases, in that order; junction bases with no gene match: 9. CDR1 and CDR2 (germline): LGHNA, YSLEER. CDR3 length: 17 amino acids. In DNA form, the CDR3 reads TGCGCCAGCAGCCGGGCCTCTGCGGGAGGAAGCACAGATACGCAGTATTTT. This encodes CASSRASAGGSTDTQYF.